Following are 32 T cell receptor beta chains from one sample sequenced in a study of cytomegalovirus exposure and HLA in healthy donors. The study ran its PCR with 60 Vbeta and 13 Jbeta primers. TCRdb's copy holds only in-frame clones and misses some; the assay was immunoSEQ multiplex PCR. The table has approximately 170,000 clones, roughly two thirds seen once. Sample: PBMCs. The receptor set was obtained from a woman in her late teens or twenties in good health and CMV-seropositive.

The V gene is TRBV7-2, the J gene TRBJ2-3; TRBD1 agrees at 11 bases. This CDR3 is built from 18 residues. Germline V CDR1 and CDR2: SGHTA, FQGNSA. V lost 1 base to trimming and J lost 5 bases; unmatched junction nucleotides: 11. CDR3 bases: TGTGCCAGCAGCTTAGGGGCATTCGGACAGGGGGCCAGAGATACGCAGTATTTT. Its translation is CASSLGAFGQGARDTQYF.

The V call is TRBV6-1, the J call TRBJ2-1; maybe TRBD2 (5 bases). This CDR3 has 17 residues. Germline CDR1 is MNHNS and CDR2 is SASEGT. V lost 4 bases and J lost 4, with 20 bases in between. CDR3 loop: CASSVSPRGAIYNEQFF. The DNA for the CDR3 is TGTGCCAGCAGTGTTAGCCCCCGGGGAGCCATATACAATGAGCAGTTCTTC.

V is TRBV5-1 and J is TRBJ1-6; TRBD1 matches at 7 bases. Germline V lookup: CDR1 SGHRS, CDR2 YFSETQ. The V segment lost 4 bases and the J segment 9 bases; nucleotides outside the gene matches: 10. CDR3 length: 15 amino acids. The CDR3 loop is CASSQAGGEGSPLHF. The CDR3 DNA follows: TGCGCCAGCAGCCAAGCAGGGGGAGAAGGTTCACCCCTCCACTTT.

The rearrangement uses TRBV28 and TRBJ1-5; TRBD1 aligns across 7 bases. V lost 6 bases to trimming and J lost 5 bases; unmatched junction nucleotides: 7. The CDR3 runs to 14 residues. From germline, CDR1 is MDHEN and CDR2 SYDVKM. For the CDR3, the DNA is TGTGCCAGCAGCGACAGGGTTGTTCATCAGCCCCAGCATTTT. Protein product: CASSDRVVHQPQHF.

This chain connects TRBV18 to TRBJ2-1; 13 bases fit TRBD2. After removal of 2 bases from V and 5 bases from J, the junction contained 9 bases not matched to a gene. Germline values: CDR1 KGHSH, CDR2 LQKENI. The CDR3 is made up of 18 amino acids. CDR3 region: CASSPGSPGLAGNNEQFF. For the CDR3, the DNA is TGTGCCAGCTCACCAGGTAGTCCGGGACTAGCGGGAAACAATGAGCAGTTCTTC.

This chain links TRBV18 with TRBJ2-6; weak D call: TRBD2 (5 bases). Germline CDR1 reads KGHSH; CDR2 reads LQKENI. This CDR3 comprises 19 residues. Trimming cost V 1 base and J 0 bases, with 16 bases left between them. The CDR3 reads CASSPQRALSSSGANVLTF. CDR3 sequence (DNA): TGTGCCAGCTCACCACAGAGGGCTCTTTCTTCCTCTGGGGCCAACGTCCTGACTTTC.

This chain connects TRBV6-1 to TRBJ2-1, with 9 bases matching TRBD2. CDR1 is MNHNS and CDR2 is SASEGT in the germline V gene. Unmatched junction bases numbered 7, after V lost 6 bases and J lost 13 bases. The CDR3 spans 12 residues. The CDR3 is CASRAAGGGQFF. Here the CDR3 DNA reads TGTGCCAGCAGGGCAGCGGGGGGTGGACAGTTCTTC.

V gene TRBV5-6 combines with J gene TRBJ2-2, with TRBD2 matching over 12 bases. CDR1 SGHDT and CDR2 YYEEEE come from the germline V gene. The CDR3 is made up of 17 amino acids. Losses at the gene ends were 2 bases for V and 6 bases for J; bases not matched to a gene: 8. The CDR3 region is CASSFPLAGGKAGELFF. The DNA of the CDR3 is TGTGCCAGCAGCTTCCCCCTAGCGGGAGGGAAGGCCGGGGAGCTGTTTTTT. The variable domain in full, with the rest retrieved from reference TRBV5-6 and TRBJ2-2, is DAGVTQSPTHLIKTRGQQVTLRCSPKSGHDTVSWYQQALGQGPQFIFQYYEEEERQRGNFPDRFSGHQFPNYSSELNVNALLLGDSALYLCASSFPLAGGKAGELFFGEGSRLTVL.

V gene TRBV2 combines with J gene TRBJ2-5; tentative D call: TRBD1 (6 bases). CDR1 and CDR2 (germline): SNHLY, FYNNEI. V was trimmed by 3 bases and J by 4 bases, leaving 12 bases between them. This CDR3 has 14 amino acids. In nucleotides, the CDR3 is TGTGCCAGCAGTGATGACAGGCGGCCAGAGACCCAGTACTTC. It is translated as CASSDDRRPETQYF.

The rearrangement links TRBV5-1 to TRBJ2-2; a possible D gene is TRBD1 (6 bases). Trimming pared 2 bases from V and 5 bases from J, leaving 13 bases between. The CDR3 runs 15 residues. Germline V gene data show CDR1 as SGHRS and CDR2 as YFSETQ. In nucleotides, the CDR3 is TGCGCCAGCAGCTTTTCAGGGGTTGGGACCGGGGAGCTGTTTTTT. This translates into CASSFSGVGTGELFF.

V is TRBV6-1 and J is TRBJ2-5, with D perhaps TRBD2 (6 bases). The DNA end is a closer match to TRBJ2-7, so the J assignment may be wrong. The CDR3 has 14 amino acids. Germline assignment: CDR1 MNHNS and CDR2 SASEGT. CDR3 nucleotides: TGTGCCAGCGGGGGACTCCTGAAGGTCTACGAGCAGTACTTC. It encodes CASGGLLKVYEQYF.

V usage is TRBV7-9 and J usage is TRBJ2-5, with a tentative D call TRBD2 (6 bases). Germline V gene lookup returns CDR1 SEHNR and CDR2 FQNEAQ (reference sequence). V was shortened by 9 bases and J by 1 base, with 12 bases between the two germline ends. The CDR3 loop spans 13 amino acids. CDR3 in amino acids: CASLAEFQETQYF. The CDR3 coding sequence is TGTGCCAGTTTAGCGGAGTTCCAAGAGACCCAGTACTTC.

The CDR3 loop is CASSRGQNSYEQYF. CDR3 in DNA: TGTGCCAGTAGCCGCGGACAGAACTCCTACGAGCAGTACTTC. V usage is TRBV19 and J usage is TRBJ2-7, with D perhaps TRBD1 (6 bases). In germline, CDR1 is LNHDA, CDR2 SQIVND (reference sequence). V lost 6 bases, J lost 0 bases, and 12 bases lay in between. This CDR3 region has 14 residues. The full variable domain, rest sourced from reference TRBV19 and TRBJ2-7, is DGGITQSPKYLFRKEGQNVTLSCEQNLNHDAMYWYRQDPGQGLRLIYYSQIVNDFQKGDIAEGYSVSREKKESFPLTVTSAQKNPTAFYLCASSRGQNSYEQYFGPGTRLTVT.

This clone was picked up a small number of times. The chain carries TRBV5-6 and TRBJ1-1, with no clear D. Looked up from germline, CDR1 is SGHDT and CDR2 is YYEEEE. The CDR3 totals 18 residues. Trimming took 4 bases from V and 6 from J, leaving 28 bases between them. CDR3 loop: CASSMGLAVGRRPSEAFF. CDR3 sequence (DNA): TGTGCCAGCAGCATGGGTCTCGCGGTAGGCCGACGCCCTTCTGAAGCTTTCTTT.

This rearrangement joins TRBV2 to TRBJ2-7; D possibly corresponds to TRBD1 (6 bases). V lost 7 bases and J 0 bases, leaving 10 bases between the germline ends. Germline CDR1 is SNHLY and CDR2 is FYNNEI. The length of the CDR3 is 13 residues. CDR3 in amino acids: CASTPDSSYEQYF. CDR3 in DNA: TGTGCCAGCACTCCGGACAGCTCCTACGAGCAGTACTTC. Full variable domain (remainder filled in from reference TRBV2 and TRBJ2-7): EPEVTQTPSHQVTQMGQEVILRCVPISNHLYFYWYRQILGQKVEFLVSFYNNEISEKSEIFDDQFSVERPDGSNFTLKIRSTKLEDSAMYFCASTPDSSYEQYFGPGTRLTVT.

This sequence joins TRBV5-1 and TRBJ2-1, with D perhaps matching TRBD2 (6 bases). V was shortened by 5 bases and J by 4 bases, with 13 bases between the two germline ends. The CDR3 is 14 residues long. Germline V gene sequence: CDR1 SGHRS, CDR2 YFSETQ. CDR3 bases: TGCGCCAGCAGGAGTGAGGGGACTTACAATGAGCAGTTCTTC. Protein product: CASRSEGTYNEQFF.

J is TRBJ2-5 and V is TRBV29-1; TRBD2 matches at 7 bases. The DNA end is more similar to TRBJ2-7, so the J call may be wrong. This CDR3 has 13 residues. Germline V CDR1 and CDR2: SQVTM, ANQGSEA. This chain's CDR3 is CSVVRREKYEQYF. CDR3 DNA sequence: TGCAGCGTTGTCCGGCGGGAGAAATACGAGCAGTACTTC.

The chain has TRBV18 and TRBJ2-1, with 14 bases identical to TRBD2. V lost 3 bases, J lost 2 bases, and 3 bases stayed unmatched. The CDR3 is 17 residues long. CDR1 and CDR2 (germline): KGHSH, LQKENI. CDR3 sequence reads: CASSPGTSGGTYNEQFF. The CDR3 DNA follows: TGTGCCAGCTCACCCGGGACTAGCGGGGGTACCTACAATGAGCAGTTCTTC.

This sequence joins TRBV2 and TRBJ1-1; 8 nucleotides align to TRBD1. Looked up from germline, CDR1 is SNHLY and CDR2 is FYNNEI. The CDR3 has 19 amino acids. The V gene end was trimmed by 0 bases and the J gene end by 3 bases; junction bases not matched to a gene: 15. CDR3 bases: TGTGCCAGCAGTGAAGCGGGGTTTGGACAGGGCGCCTTCTACACTGAAGCTTTCTTT. As protein: CASSEAGFGQGAFYTEAFF.

The V and J genes are TRBV28 and TRBJ2-5, with 8 bases identical to TRBD2. The CDR3 loop spans 19 amino acids. The germline V gene has CDR1 MDHEN and CDR2 SYDVKM. The V gene end was trimmed by 4 bases and the J gene end by 2 bases; junction bases not matched to a gene: 18. CDR3 sequence reads: CASSSPPGTRRSLQETQYF. In DNA form, the CDR3 reads TGTGCCAGCAGTTCCCCGCCCGGGACTAGAAGGTCCCTTCAAGAGACCCAGTACTTC.

The rearrangement links TRBV18 to TRBJ2-7; TRBD1 might be the D (5 bases). This CDR3 has 15 amino acids. Trimming took 6 bases from V and 4 from J, leaving 19 bases between them. CDR1 KGHSH and CDR2 LQKENI come from the germline V gene. CDR3 sequence reads: CASSKHRRRVYEQYF. The CDR3 DNA reads TGTGCCAGCTCCAAGCACAGGAGACGGGTTTACGAGCAGTACTTC. The variable domain in full, with the rest retrieved from reference TRBV18 and TRBJ2-7, is NAGVMQNPRHLVRRRGQEARLRCSPMKGHSHVYWYRQLPEEGLKFMVYLQKENIIDESGMPKERFSAEFPKEGPSILRIQQVVRGDSAAYFCASSKHRRRVYEQYFGPGTRLTVT.

This clone was observed a handful of times. The chain combines TRBV19 with TRBJ1-5; D is unclear. Germline V lookup: CDR1 LNHDA, CDR2 SQIVND (reference sequence). The V gene lost 6 bases and the J gene lost 8 bases, with 20 bases spanning the gap. The CDR3 runs to 15 residues. The CDR3 DNA is TGTGCCAGTAGCCCTACGCCGGGGTATGGTGAGCCCCAGCATTTT. It yields the protein CASSPTPGYGEPQHF.

This clone was observed a few times. The chain combines TRBV7-9 with TRBJ2-7; TRBD1 matches at 9 bases. The germline gives CDR1 SEHNR, CDR2 FQNEAQ (reference sequence). This CDR3 is built from 13 residues. Trimming at V came to 4 bases and at J to 6 bases, leaving 4 bases not matched to a gene. DNA for the CDR3: TGTGCCAGCAGCTACCGACAGGGGGGCGAGCAGTACTTC. It codes for CASSYRQGGEQYF.

The rearrangement uses TRBV6-1 and TRBJ2-2, with TRBD1 as a possible D gene (5 bases). The ends were cut back, 7 bases at V and 7 bases at J, with 19 bases in the middle. The CDR3 has 15 residues. CDR1 and CDR2 (germline): MNHNS, SASEGT. The CDR3 loop is CASTGALRAGGELFF. CDR3 bases: TGTGCCAGCACCGGCGCACTCAGGGCTGGCGGGGAGCTGTTTTTT.

V usage is TRBV11-1 and J usage is TRBJ2-1; TRBD1 might be the D (6 bases). This CDR3 region has 15 residues. V was clipped by 0 bases and J by 3 bases, with 9 bases between them. Germline V gene lookup returns CDR1 SGHAT and CDR2 FQDESV (reference sequence). The CDR3 protein is CASSLADSYYNEQFF. In DNA, the CDR3 is TGTGCCAGCAGCTTAGCGGACAGTTACTACAATGAGCAGTTCTTC. Filled out from reference TRBV11-1 and TRBJ2-1, the complete variable domain reads EAEVAQSPRYKITEKSQAVAFWCDPISGHATLYWYRQILGQGPELLVQFQDESVVDDSQLPKDRFSAERLKGVDSTLKIQPAELGDSAMYLCASSLADSYYNEQFFGPGTRLTVL.

The J gene is TRBJ1-6, the V gene TRBV7-9; tentatively, D is TRBD1 (6 bases). Germline V CDR1 and CDR2: SEHNR, FQNEAQ (reference sequence). The CDR3 has 14 residues. V was clipped by 5 bases and J by 7 bases, with 12 bases between them. CDR3 loop: CASSLGQINSPLHF. The DNA of the CDR3 is TGTGCCAGCAGCCTCGGACAGATAAATTCACCCCTCCACTTT.

The sample holds a few counts of this clone. The V call is TRBV10-3, the J call TRBJ2-5, with unresolved D. V shed 0 bases and J shed 1 base, with 9 bases lying between them. CDR1 is ENHRY, CDR2 SYGVKD, per germline. The CDR3 runs 15 residues. This chain's CDR3 is CAISESRPPQETQYF. In DNA form, the CDR3 reads TGTGCCATCAGTGAGTCGAGGCCTCCCCAAGAGACCCAGTACTTC.

The V call is TRBV9, the J call TRBJ1-1; weak D call: TRBD1 (5 bases). This CDR3 contains 16 residues. CDR1 SGDLS and CDR2 YYNGEE come from the germline V gene. With 3 bases removed from V and 1 base from J, the gap between germline ends came to 16 bases. The CDR3 loop is CASSGHPGMANTEAFF. In nucleotides, the CDR3 is TGTGCCAGCAGCGGACACCCAGGGATGGCGAACACTGAAGCTTTCTTT. Combining the CDR3 with reference TRBV9 and TRBJ1-1 gives the whole variable domain DSGVTQTPKHLITATGQRVTLRCSPRSGDLSVYWYQQSLDQGLQFLIQYYNGEERAKGNILERFSAQQFPDLHSELNLSSLELGDSALYFCASSGHPGMANTEAFFGQGTRLTVV.

The chain uses TRBV6-4 and TRBJ1-2, with D perhaps matching TRBD1 (5 bases). V lost 6 bases, J lost 13 bases, and 18 bases lay in between. This CDR3 is built from 12 residues. Germline CDR1 reads MRHNA; CDR2 reads SNTAGT. CDR3 bases: TGTGCCAGCAGGCTGGAATCAGGGAATCCCACCTTC. It codes for CASRLESGNPTF.

This sequence joins TRBV7-2 and TRBJ2-7, with D possibly being TRBD2 (7 bases). The CDR3 runs 16 residues. Trimming pared 5 bases from V and 4 bases from J, leaving 21 bases between. In germline, CDR1 is SGHTA, CDR2 FQGNSA. CDR3 loop: CASSTQGGGGAYEQYF. CDR3 bases: TGTGCCAGCAGCACACAAGGGGGGGGAGGGGCATACGAGCAGTACTTC.

This chain joins TRBV6-1 and TRBJ2-7, with a weak D call TRBD2 (5 bases). Germline CDR1 reads MNHNS; CDR2 reads SASEGT. Trimming took off 4 bases at V and 6 bases at J, with 16 bases between the two ends. The CDR3 covers 14 residues. CDR3 loop: CASSADFLPGEQYF. For the CDR3, the DNA is TGTGCCAGCAGTGCGGACTTCCTTCCAGGCGAGCAGTACTTC.

This clone was detected only once. The rearrangement uses TRBV15 and TRBJ1-6, with 9 nucleotides matching TRBD1. Germline CDR1 LNHNV, CDR2 YYDKDF (reference sequence). The CDR3 sequence is 15 residues long. V was clipped by 3 bases and J by 9 bases; unmatched bases: 6. The CDR3 is CATSSRDRVISPLHF. CDR3 in DNA: TGTGCCACCAGCAGCCGGGACAGGGTTATTTCACCCCTCCACTTT.